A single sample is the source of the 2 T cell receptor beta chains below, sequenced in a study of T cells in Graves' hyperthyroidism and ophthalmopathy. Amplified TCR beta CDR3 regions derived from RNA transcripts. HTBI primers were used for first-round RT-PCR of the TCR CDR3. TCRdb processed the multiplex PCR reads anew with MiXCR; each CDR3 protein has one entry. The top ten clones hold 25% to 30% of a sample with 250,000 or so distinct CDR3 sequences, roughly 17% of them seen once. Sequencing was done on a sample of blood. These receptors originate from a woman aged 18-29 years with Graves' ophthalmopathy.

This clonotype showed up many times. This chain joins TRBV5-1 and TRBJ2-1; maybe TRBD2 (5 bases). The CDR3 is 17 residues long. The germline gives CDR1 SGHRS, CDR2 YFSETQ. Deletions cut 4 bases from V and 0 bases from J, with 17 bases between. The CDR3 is CASSLQLGLSSYNEQFF. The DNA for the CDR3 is TGCGCCAGCAGCCTCCAGTTAGGACTTAGCTCCTACAATGAGCAGTTCTTC.

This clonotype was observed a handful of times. The DNA of the CDR3 is TGTGCCAGTAAGCCAGGGGGCACCGGGGAGCTGTTTTTT. Amino acid sequence: CASKPGGTGELFF. The chain carries TRBV19 and TRBJ2-2; 7 nucleotides align to TRBD1. Germline lookup yields CDR1 LNHDA and CDR2 SQIVND (reference sequence). The CDR3 loop spans 13 amino acids. The J segment lost 4 bases and the V segment lost 7 bases, leaving 3 bases of the junction unmatched.